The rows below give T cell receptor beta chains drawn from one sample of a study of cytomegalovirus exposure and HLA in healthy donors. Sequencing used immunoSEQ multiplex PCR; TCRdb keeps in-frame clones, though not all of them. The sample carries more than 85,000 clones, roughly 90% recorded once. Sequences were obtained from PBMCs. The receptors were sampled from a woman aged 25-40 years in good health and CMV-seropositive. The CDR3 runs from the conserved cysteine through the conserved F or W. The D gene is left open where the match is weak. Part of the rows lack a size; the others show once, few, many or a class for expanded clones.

cdr3_nt: TGTGCCAGCAGTTCCCGGGACACTCCAATCTATGGCTACACCTTC; cdr3_aa: CASSSRDTPIYGYTF; j_call: TRBJ1-2; clone_size: NA; v_call: TRBV5-4; d_call: NA
cdr3_nt: TGTGCCAGCAGTTTTGGCCCGACAGTCTACGAGCAGTACTTC; cdr3_aa: CASSFGPTVYEQYF; j_call: TRBJ2-7; clone_size: NA; v_call: TRBV27; d_call: NA
cdr3_nt: TGCAGTGCCCCAATAGGGCACAGGGTTTACTTC; cdr3_aa: CSAPIGHRVYF; j_call: TRBJ2-4; clone_size: once; v_call: TRBV20-1; d_call: NA
cdr3_nt: TGTGCCAGCAGCCAGGCGGCGGGACAGGCAGGCGGGGAGCTGTTTTTT; cdr3_aa: CASSQAAGQAGGELFF; j_call: TRBJ2-2; clone_size: NA; v_call: TRBV4-2; d_call: TRBD1
cdr3_nt: TGTGCCTGCCGCGACTCTGGGGCCAACGTCCTGACTTTC; cdr3_aa: CACRDSGANVLTF; j_call: TRBJ2-6; clone_size: few; v_call: TRBV6-5; d_call: NA
cdr3_nt: TGTGCCAGCAGTGCAGCAGGGAATCAGCCCCAGCATTTT; cdr3_aa: CASSAAGNQPQHF; j_call: TRBJ1-5; clone_size: few; v_call: TRBV28; d_call: NA
cdr3_nt: TGTGCCAGCAGTCGATACCGGGACAGGCTGAACACTGAAGCTTTCTTT; cdr3_aa: CASSRYRDRLNTEAFF; j_call: TRBJ1-1; clone_size: NA; v_call: TRBV21-1; d_call: NA
cdr3_nt: TGTGCCAGCAGCTTGCACACAGGGCCCCATACCTACAATGAGCAGTTCTTC; cdr3_aa: CASSLHTGPHTYNEQFF; j_call: TRBJ2-1; clone_size: once; v_call: TRBV5-4; d_call: NA
cdr3_nt: TGTGCCAGCAGTCAGCGGGGAGCACAAGAGACCCAGTACTTC; cdr3_aa: CASSQRGAQETQYF; j_call: TRBJ2-5; clone_size: NA; v_call: TRBV4-2; d_call: TRBD2
cdr3_nt: TGTGCCAGCAGCGCCTTGACTAGGGGCGGGGAGCTGTTTTTT; cdr3_aa: CASSALTRGGELFF; j_call: TRBJ2-2; clone_size: NA; v_call: TRBV6-1; d_call: NA
cdr3_nt: TGTGCCAGCAGCGCACGTGGACCAGGGGGGACCGGGGAGCTGTTTTTT; cdr3_aa: CASSARGPGGTGELFF; j_call: TRBJ2-2; clone_size: NA; v_call: TRBV9; d_call: NA
cdr3_nt: TGTGCCAGCAGGGAGGACAGGGGGCAGTACAATGAGCAGTTCTTC; cdr3_aa: CASREDRGQYNEQFF; j_call: TRBJ2-1; clone_size: few; v_call: TRBV2; d_call: TRBD1
cdr3_nt: TGTGCCAGCAGGAGGGCGCTCCCCCTCTACGAGCAGTACTTC; cdr3_aa: CASRRALPLYEQYF; j_call: TRBJ2-7; clone_size: NA; v_call: TRBV6-5; d_call: NA
cdr3_nt: TGTGCCAGCCAGAGGGGGACTAGCTTCGATACGCAGTATTTT; cdr3_aa: CASQRGTSFDTQYF; j_call: TRBJ2-3; clone_size: NA; v_call: TRBV4-2; d_call: TRBD2
cdr3_nt: TGTGCCAGCAGTTACTCCGGGACAGAAAACATTCAGTACTTC; cdr3_aa: CASSYSGTENIQYF; j_call: TRBJ2-4; clone_size: NA; v_call: TRBV6-5; d_call: TRBD1
cdr3_nt: TGTGCCAGCAGCCAATTCAGGAATGAAAAACTGTTTTTT; cdr3_aa: CASSQFRNEKLFF; j_call: TRBJ1-4; clone_size: NA; v_call: TRBV16; d_call: NA
cdr3_nt: TGTGCCAGCAGTTTCGACAGGGGGCATGGGGCTTTCTTT; cdr3_aa: CASSFDRGHGAFF; j_call: TRBJ1-1; clone_size: NA; v_call: TRBV27; d_call: TRBD1
cdr3_nt: TGTGCCAGCAGCTTCCGGGGGACTTATTCCTACAATGAGCAGTTCTTC; cdr3_aa: CASSFRGTYSYNEQFF; j_call: TRBJ2-1; clone_size: NA; v_call: TRBV11-1; d_call: NA
cdr3_nt: TGTGCCAGCAGCGGAACTAGCGGGAGTGACGAGCAGTACTTC; cdr3_aa: CASSGTSGSDEQYF; j_call: TRBJ2-7; clone_size: NA; v_call: TRBV9; d_call: TRBD2
cdr3_nt: TGTGCCAGCAGCCCCCGACCGGAGATCCCCTACAATGAGCAGTTCTTC; cdr3_aa: CASSPRPEIPYNEQFF; j_call: TRBJ2-1; clone_size: many; v_call: TRBV7-9; d_call: NA
cdr3_nt: TGTGCCAGCAGTCCACAGGGGGGCTCCTATGGCTACACCTTC; cdr3_aa: CASSPQGGSYGYTF; j_call: TRBJ1-2; clone_size: once; v_call: TRBV6-5; d_call: TRBD1
cdr3_nt: TGTGCCAGCAGCCTTGGCCGTCAGCCCCAGCATTTT; cdr3_aa: CASSLGRQPQHF; j_call: TRBJ1-5; clone_size: NA; v_call: TRBV5-6; d_call: NA
cdr3_nt: TGTGCCAGCAGCGTAGTGGGCGACGACACCGGGGAGCTGTTTTTT; cdr3_aa: CASSVVGDDTGELFF; j_call: TRBJ2-2; clone_size: NA; v_call: TRBV9; d_call: NA
cdr3_nt: TGTGCCAGCAGCTCCCTCCGTGCGGGAGGGCTTGATGAGCAGTTCTTC; cdr3_aa: CASSSLRAGGLDEQFF; j_call: TRBJ2-1; clone_size: NA; v_call: TRBV5-4; d_call: TRBD2
cdr3_nt: TGTGCCAGCTTCCAGGAGGGACGTCATTTT; cdr3_aa: CASFQEGRHF; j_call: TRBJ1-5; clone_size: NA; v_call: TRBV21-1; d_call: NA
cdr3_nt: TGTGCCACCAGCAGAGGACTCGGGGGGTTGTCCTACAATGAGCAGTTCTTC; cdr3_aa: CATSRGLGGLSYNEQFF; j_call: TRBJ2-1; clone_size: NA; v_call: TRBV15; d_call: TRBD2